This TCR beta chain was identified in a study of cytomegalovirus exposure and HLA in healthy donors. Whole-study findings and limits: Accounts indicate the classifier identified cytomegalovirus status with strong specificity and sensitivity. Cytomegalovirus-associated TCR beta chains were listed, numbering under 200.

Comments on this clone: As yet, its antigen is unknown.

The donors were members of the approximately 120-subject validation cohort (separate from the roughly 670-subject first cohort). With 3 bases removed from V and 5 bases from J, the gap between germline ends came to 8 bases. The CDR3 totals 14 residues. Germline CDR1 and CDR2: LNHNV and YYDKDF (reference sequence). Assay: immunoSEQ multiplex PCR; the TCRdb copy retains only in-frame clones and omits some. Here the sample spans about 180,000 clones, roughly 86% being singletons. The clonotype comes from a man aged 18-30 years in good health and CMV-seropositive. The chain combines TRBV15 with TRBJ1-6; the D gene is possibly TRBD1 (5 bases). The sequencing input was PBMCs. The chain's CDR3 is CATSRTADNSPLHF. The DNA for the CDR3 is TGTGCCACCAGCAGGACAGCCGATAATTCACCCCTCCACTTT.